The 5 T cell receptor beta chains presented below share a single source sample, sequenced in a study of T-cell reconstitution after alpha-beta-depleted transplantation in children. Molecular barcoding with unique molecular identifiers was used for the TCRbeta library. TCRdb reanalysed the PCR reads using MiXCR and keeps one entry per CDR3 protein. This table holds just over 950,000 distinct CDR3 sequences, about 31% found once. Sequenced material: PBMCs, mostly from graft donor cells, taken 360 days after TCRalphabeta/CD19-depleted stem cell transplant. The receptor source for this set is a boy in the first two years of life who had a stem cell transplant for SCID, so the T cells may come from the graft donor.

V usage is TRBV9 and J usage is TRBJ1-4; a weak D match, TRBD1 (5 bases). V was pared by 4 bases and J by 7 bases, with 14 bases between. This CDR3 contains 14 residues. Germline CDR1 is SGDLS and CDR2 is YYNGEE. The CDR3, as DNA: TGTGCCAGCAGCCCCGGCGGGGGAGGTGAAAAACTGTTTTTT. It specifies CASSPGGGGEKLFF.

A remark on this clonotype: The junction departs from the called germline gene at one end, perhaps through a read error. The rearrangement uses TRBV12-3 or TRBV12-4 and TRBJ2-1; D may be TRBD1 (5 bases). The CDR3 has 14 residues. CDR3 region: CVSSSRVGVNEQFF. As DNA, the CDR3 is TGTGTCAGCAGTTCAAGGGTAGGGGTCAATGAGCAGTTCTTC.

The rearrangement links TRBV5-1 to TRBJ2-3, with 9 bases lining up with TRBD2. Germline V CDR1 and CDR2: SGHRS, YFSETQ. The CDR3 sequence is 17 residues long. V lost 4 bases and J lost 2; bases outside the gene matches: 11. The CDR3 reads CASSPPTSGPNTDTQYF. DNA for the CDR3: TGCGCCAGCAGCCCACCGACTAGCGGACCTAACACAGATACGCAGTATTTT.

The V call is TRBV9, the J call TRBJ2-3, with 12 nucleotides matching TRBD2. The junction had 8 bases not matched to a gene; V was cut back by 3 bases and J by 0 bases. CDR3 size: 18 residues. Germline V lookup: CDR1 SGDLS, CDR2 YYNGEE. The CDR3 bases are TGTGCCAGCAGCGCAACTAGCGGGGGGCGTACTAGCACAGATACGCAGTATTTT. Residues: CASSATSGGRTSTDTQYF.

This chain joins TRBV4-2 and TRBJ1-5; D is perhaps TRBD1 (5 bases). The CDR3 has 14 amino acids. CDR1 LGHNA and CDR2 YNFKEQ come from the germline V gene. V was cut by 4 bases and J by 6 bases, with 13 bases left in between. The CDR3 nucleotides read TGTGCCAGCAGCCCATCCAGGGTTACTCAGCCCCAGCATTTT. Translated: CASSPSRVTQPQHF.